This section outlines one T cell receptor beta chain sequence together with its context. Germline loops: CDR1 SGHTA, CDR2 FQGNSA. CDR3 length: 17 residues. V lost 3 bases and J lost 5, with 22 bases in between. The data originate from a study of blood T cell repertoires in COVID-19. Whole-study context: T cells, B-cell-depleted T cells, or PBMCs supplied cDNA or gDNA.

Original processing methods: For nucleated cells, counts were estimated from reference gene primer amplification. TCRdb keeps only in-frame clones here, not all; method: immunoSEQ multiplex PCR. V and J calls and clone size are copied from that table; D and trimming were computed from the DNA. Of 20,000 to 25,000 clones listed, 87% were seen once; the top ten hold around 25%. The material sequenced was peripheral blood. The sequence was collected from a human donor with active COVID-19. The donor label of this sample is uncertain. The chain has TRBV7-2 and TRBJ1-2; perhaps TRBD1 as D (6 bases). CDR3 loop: CASSFYPDSLTSYGYTF. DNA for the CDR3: TGTGCCAGCAGCTTTTACCCGGACAGCCTCACCAGTTATGGCTACACCTTC.